The present T cell receptor beta chain was sequenced within a study of cytomegalovirus exposure and HLA in healthy donors. This clone was seen a single time. The PCR ran on 60 Vbeta and 13 Jbeta primers. How the authors handled the data: In a later analysis, 8.5 million to 14 million of 75 million to 85 million unique beta chains occurred in at least two donors. Produced via immunoSEQ multiplex PCR; TCRdb's table is partial and in-frame only. The V and J calls and the clone size are those of that table, but D and trimming were determined from the DNA. This sample has about 150,000 clones, with roughly 81% found just once. The CDR3 runs to 14 residues. Trimming took 6 bases from V and 6 from J; bases not matched to a gene: 10. The germline V gene has CDR1 SNHLY and CDR2 FYNNEI.

This clonotype was obtained from a woman aged 18-35 years in good health and CMV-seronegative. Sequenced sample: PBMCs. The chain links TRBV2 to TRBJ2-7; 8 bases match TRBD1. DNA of the CDR3: TGTGCCAGCAGGCGGTGGTTCACAGGGGGCGAGCAGTACTTC. Translation: CASRRWFTGGEQYF.